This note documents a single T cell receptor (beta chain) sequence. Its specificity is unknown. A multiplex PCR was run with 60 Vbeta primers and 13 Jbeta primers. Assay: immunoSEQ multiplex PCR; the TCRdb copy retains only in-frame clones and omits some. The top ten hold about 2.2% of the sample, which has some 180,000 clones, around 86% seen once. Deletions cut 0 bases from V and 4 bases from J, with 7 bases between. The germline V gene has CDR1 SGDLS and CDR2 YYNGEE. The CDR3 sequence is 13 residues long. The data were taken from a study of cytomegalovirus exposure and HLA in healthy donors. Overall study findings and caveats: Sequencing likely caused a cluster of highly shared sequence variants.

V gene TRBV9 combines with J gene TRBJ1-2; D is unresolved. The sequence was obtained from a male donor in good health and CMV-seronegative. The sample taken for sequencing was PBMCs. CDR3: CASSVDASYGYTF. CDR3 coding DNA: TGTGCCAGCAGCGTAGATGCGTCCTATGGCTACACCTTC. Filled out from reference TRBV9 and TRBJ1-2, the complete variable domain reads DSGVTQTPKHLITATGQRVTLRCSPRSGDLSVYWYQQSLDQGLQFLIQYYNGEERAKGNILERFSAQQFPDLHSELNLSSLELGDSALYFCASSVDASYGYTFGSGTRLTVV.